The clone carrying this TCR beta chain was seen only a few times. TCRdb reprocessed the multiplex PCR reads with MiXCR, giving one entry per CDR3 protein. The table shows about 130,000 distinct CDR3 sequences, with about 22% occurring only once. The V end lost 2 bases, the J end lost 0 bases, and 7 bases lay between the germline ends. This CDR3 is 15 amino acids long. The germline V gene has CDR1 MDHEN and CDR2 SYDVKM. Samples came from axillary lymph nodes draining the breast cancer. This sample stems from a study of breast tumors, draining lymph nodes, adjacent tissues. The receptor was isolated from a female donor with breast cancer. Some clones in this sample may be carry-over from other donors' samples. The J gene is TRBJ1-4, the V gene TRBV28; D remains unclear. The material sequenced was axillary lymph node tissue. This CDR3 is CASSLLSATNEKLFF. CDR3 in DNA: TGTGCCAGCAGTTTACTGAGTGCAACTAATGAAAAACTGTTTTTT.